These 5 T cell receptor beta chains were all obtained from the same sample, sequenced in a study of T-cell reconstitution after alpha-beta-depleted transplantation in children listed by TCRdb under 2016. The protocol used for the library was PCR. The instrument given in TCRdb is Illumina HiSeq 2500. TCR libraries were prepared with molecular barcoding, using unique molecular identifiers to normalize TCRbeta repertoire quantification. The raw public data were reprocessed by TCRdb itself: fastp quality trimming at Q25, MiXCR clonotype calling, in-frame beta chains only. Here each entry gathers all rows of one CDR3 protein and keeps the most common genes and DNA. This sample lists around 680,000 distinct CDR3 sequences; 16% were detected once. Of the sample, approximately 1% falls within the top ten clones. The sample was PBMCs from the stem cell graft donor, taken from the stem cell graft. The receptors originated from a human donor who donated a stem cell graft to a child with acute myeloid leukemia.

The V call is TRBV6-1, the J call TRBJ2-5; no clear D gene. With 7 bases removed from V and 0 bases from J, the gap between germline ends came to 12 bases. CDR3 length equals 14 residues. Germline-derived CDR1 and CDR2 are MNHNS and SASEGT. CDR3 in DNA: TGTGCCAGCACCCGACTCGGGTACCAAGAGACCCAGTACTTC. This translates into CASTRLGYQETQYF.

The chain recombines TRBV20-1 with TRBJ2-2; 7 bases are a match to TRBD2. Germline V gives CDR1 DFQATT, CDR2 SNEGSKA (reference sequence). The CDR3 extends over 14 amino acids. The V and J ends lost 4 bases and 9 bases, in that order; junction bases with no gene match: 11. CDR3 protein: CSANRAAGVRELFF. The CDR3 nucleotides read TGCAGTGCTAATCGGGCTGCGGGGGTCAGGGAGCTGTTTTTT.

Many counts were recorded for this clonotype. The genes are TRBV20-1 and TRBJ2-5, with TRBD2 matching over 9 bases. The CDR3 sequence is 12 residues long. The germline V gene has CDR1 DFQATT and CDR2 SNEGSKA (reference sequence). J gave up 5 bases and V 5 bases, and 3 bases lay outside the gene matches. The CDR3 DNA sequence: TGCAGTGCTCCCGGACTAGCGGAGACCCAGTACTTC. Its translation: CSAPGLAETQYF.

This clonotype was seen more than once but under ten times. V gene TRBV12-3 or TRBV12-4 combines with J gene TRBJ2-1; perhaps D is TRBD1 or TRBD2 (6 bases each). This CDR3 has 16 amino acids. The ends were cut back, 0 bases at V and 8 bases at J, with 17 bases in the middle. The CDR3: CASSLAPGGPRDEQFF. DNA for the CDR3: TGTGCCAGCAGTTTAGCGCCCGGGGGCCCTAGAGATGAGCAGTTCTTC.

In its sample, this clonotype was seen many times. The CDR3 loop is CASAKERNYGYTF. The DNA for the CDR3 is TGTGCCAGCGCCAAGGAGCGTAACTATGGCTACACCTTC. The chain carries TRBV12-3 or TRBV12-4 and TRBJ1-2, with D unclear. The CDR3 length is 13 residues. The germline V and J ends were trimmed by 8 bases and 1 base, with 11 bases remaining between them.